This record covers a single T cell receptor (beta chain). Its target is unknown. Since no conserved phenylalanine or tryptophan closes the CDR3, a read error is the likely cause. It is unclear where the CDR3 begins or ends on the DNA, so no DNA is shown, and the CDR3 is as TCRdb lists it. Germline V CDR1 and CDR2: MNHEY, SMNVEV (reference sequence). The CDR3 has 10 amino acids, counting both end residues. MiXCR, applied by TCRdb to the reads, yields one record per CDR3 protein. The sample holds 6,500 to 9,000 distinct CDR3 sequences, under 55% seen once. The data originate from a study of T cell repertoires in cytomegalovirus infection. Study overall: An indication of both CMV infection and matching HLA type came from public TCR beta signatures. Study findings and constraints: Identification of carriers of CMV plus the relevant HLA was achieved through cumulative public TCR beta family frequency. Within the response measured ex vivo, HLA-C-restricted CMV-specific TCR beta clonotypes were dominant.

The J gene is TRBJ2-3, the V gene TRBV27. This TCR came from a human donor in good health (CMV status not recorded). Some clones in this sample may be carry-over from other donors' samples. The sequencing input was PBMCs, sequenced either directly or after in vitro stimulation (not recorded which). CDR3 amino acids: CASHGDTTYS.